Given below is one T cell receptor (beta chain) in context. This receptor's antigen is unknown. Base qualities were left out, and no much larger clone turns up one base away. The cohort consisted of 666 healthy bone marrow donors. At the time of sampling, every cohort member was nominally healthy, though immune exposures that went unrecorded were likely present. The donor tested CMV seronegative, placing the donor among the approximately 400 seronegative members of the cohort. A peripheral blood sample was provided by each donor, and peripheral blood mononuclear cells were used for TCR beta sequencing. The Qiagen DNeasy Blood Extraction Kit was used to extract genomic DNA from the blood cell samples. The germline V gene (reference sequence) sets CDR1 to MNHNY and CDR2 to SVGAGI. The CDR3 holds 11 amino acids from the cysteine to the phenylalanine. Just CDR3 DNA is preserved here, 33 bases in frame from base 1. V lost 9 bases and J lost 3 bases; the stretch between them is 8 bases long.

The data originate from a study of cytomegalovirus exposure and HLA in healthy donors (TCRdb year 2017). Broadly, across the study: In an earlier analysis of approximately 500 of the donors, 276 Gb of sequence data and 120 million or so unique TCR beta sequences from about 179 million T cells were reported. In addition to the first cohort of 666 subjects, a separate validation cohort of approximately 130 different subjects was used. In the later analysis, no new phenotypic data were used to find candidate immune exposures; instead, reliance was placed on TCR beta sequences and their occurrence across donors. To decide whether each TCR beta V gene segment behaved as functional or pseudogenic, an earlier analysis of over 500 of the donors relied on high-throughput TCR beta sequencing. On average, around 200,000 unique TCR beta nucleotide sequences were sequenced per donor among 350 to 400 genotyped donors of the cohort, with about 17% of those sequences being non-productive. To study patterns of TCR occurrence, a later analysis re-analyzed previously published TCR beta repertoires from just over 650 donors and added high-resolution HLA genotyping. All discovery cohort repertoires had been generated on a single sequencing platform. Roughly 5 DR-DQ haplotypes were treated as single units for association and clustering because of strong linkage in the cohort. High-throughput TCR immunosequencing, statistical association of individual TCRs with disease status, and machine learning were combined to predict cytomegalovirus infection status. Donor age, sex, ethnicity and CMV serostatus were compiled together with the repertoire data. Of the approximately 400 genotyped donors, over 65% fell in the genetic ancestry cluster associated with self-reported Caucasian donors. Typing coverage varied by locus: roughly 620-640 donors for A, B, C, DRB1 and DQB1; about 520 for DQA1; about 570 for DPA1; more than 450 for DPB1. Roughly 300 gigabases of sequencing data and around 85 million unique TCR sequences made up an early release that covered several hundred HLA-typed donors. The study used immunosequencing to profile the T cell repertoires of some 600 subjects and linked those repertoires to cytomegalovirus serostatus. The study aimed to test whether signatures of past pathogen exposure could be identified by cataloging public T cell receptors. Class I and class II HLA loci were covered by the typing at four-digit resolution. Genome-wide SNP genotypes for about three fifths of the roughly 700 donors were used in a later genetic analysis, which treated that subset as a discovery cohort. Results and caveats for the whole study, not just this receptor: Because some donors lacked HLA typing at each locus, the association tests relied only on the typed subset. When HLA alleles, especially DR and DQ, strongly co-occurred, attributing TCR associations to individual alleles was difficult. Roughly uniform sequencing depth across donors was assumed in presence/absence analyses, although this assumption may not hold. Broadly in line with IMGT annotations, most TCR beta V segments showed up in productive rearrangements about 90% or about 30% of the time in an earlier analysis of some 590 of the donors. Three of the identified cytomegalovirus-associated TCR beta chains were confirmed in vitro to be specific for cytomegalovirus antigens. Compared with equally common non-associated chains, HLA-associated TCR beta chains in a later analysis were more clonally expanded and had lower generation probabilities. Some IMGT-functional V segments, including TRBV6-2 and TRBV6-3, could not be distinguished by the 87-base-pair reads and were therefore excluded. A later analysis reported that several top co-occurrence clusters appeared linked to parvovirus B19, influenza, CMV and Epstein-Barr virus. A later analysis found that most CMV-associated TCR beta chains appeared HLA-restricted, with HLA associations seemingly driven largely by CMV exposure. Over 15 rarely observed V segments, including chromosome 9 orphons, were excluded from the earlier analysis of 550 to 700 of the donors because counts were too low. A later analysis associated about 17,000 TCR beta sequences with specific HLA alleles at a false discovery rate of 0.05. Correlated functional status among segregating V segments might be attributable to linkage disequilibrium, but an unknown experimental factor could not be ruled out. The classifier was reported to diagnose cytomegalovirus status with high specificity and sensitivity in both the original cohort and the validation cohort. CMV serostatus was the only immune exposure information available for the cohort. The authors suggested that the approach could potentially be extended to other disease states and immunological phenotypes. According to a later analysis, TCR association rates differed among HLA loci, with DRB1 alleles showing the most associated TCRs and HLA-C alleles showing the fewest. In this cohort, only TCR beta chains were sequenced, and detectable features were limited by the absence of alpha or paired-chain data. A cluster of highly shared sequence variants was judged likely to be a technical artifact of the sequencing pipeline. A later genetic analysis associated a missense DCLRE1C variant with V-gene and J-gene trimming of TCR beta chains, and an independent cohort replicated the association. In a later genetic analysis, fewer N-insertions in productive TCRs were reported among donors in an Asian-associated ancestry cluster than the 666-donor mean. A total of roughly 160 TCR beta chains were listed by the study as associated with cytomegalovirus. A further reported finding was that TCR beta sequences accurately predicted the HLA-A and HLA-B alleles for most subjects in the first cohort. Across donors, most TCR sequences were observed very rarely, whereas some public TCRs were present in many individuals.

The protocol used for the library was the immunoSEQ multiplex PCR assay. For the multiplex PCR, a mixture combining 60 forward primers for TCR Vbeta segments and 13 reverse primers for TCR Jbeta segments was used. A multiplex PCR assay on genomic DNA amplified the CDR3 region of rearranged TCR beta genes. Amplified TCR beta libraries were sequenced as 87-base-pair reads on the Illumina HiSeq System. The original pipeline was this. A later analysis tallied around 80 million unique TCR beta chains across the 650 to 750 repertoires, and around 9.9 million of those chains were shared by two or more donors. Raw reads were error-corrected and collapsed into unique sequences with a nearest-neighbor algorithm that merged closely related sequences to remove PCR and sequencing errors. To assign V, D and J gene segments, CDR3 sequences were aligned to IMGT reference sequences. For a sequence to be retained, a match of at least six nucleotides to both a V gene segment and a J gene segment was required. A rearrangement was called productive if the CDR3 had no stop codons and remained in frame with V and J, and every other rearrangement was called non-productive. Following IMGT convention, CDR3 was defined as the stretch from the second conserved V-encoded cysteine to the conserved J-encoded phenylalanine. The earlier analysis of some 600 of the donors excluded sequences that lacked an unambiguous match to a single V gene segment. In an earlier analysis of 587 of the donors, a V segment was called functional when productive rearrangements were above 56.7%, and segregating when the standard deviation between donors exceeded 5%. A statistical classification framework was built for diagnosing cytomegalovirus status from the catalog of TCR beta chain sequences. In a later analysis, V and J genes were assigned by comparing TCR nucleotide sequences against IMGT/GENE-DB human TR gene sequences. A later analysis assigned CDR3 sequences and most-parsimonious VDJ recombination scenarios with the TCRdist pipeline. In a later analysis, every TCR beta chain was defined by the combination of its CDR3 amino acid sequence and its V-gene family, and reads without a unique V-gene family were dropped. To address suspected cross-contamination and a sequencing artifact, a later analysis removed over 500 highly shared, low-generation-probability nucleotide sequences. A later analysis calculated a clonal expansion index for each public chain from normalized within-repertoire ranks of inferred template counts. A later analysis computed generation probabilities with a VDJ recombination model fitted to out-of-frame rearrangements, and checked the results against IGoR. In a later analysis, TCR-TCR, TCR-HLA and TCR-CMV co-occurrence was scored with hypergeometric tests, and a repertoire-size bias correction was applied to TCR pairs. False discovery rates were estimated in a later analysis by permuting HLA or CMV assignments 20 times. A later analysis grouped co-occurring TCRs with DBSCAN, adding TCRdist sequence similarity when clustering within HLA-allele-positive subsets. For co-occurrence clustering, repertoires with fewer than 30,000 or more than 120,000 public chains were excluded, along with 5 or 6 repertoires with anomalous nucleotide sharing. What TCRdb holds here is the immuneACCESS table cut down to in-frame rearrangements. Part of the clones is not present; checked against another copy, under half of the missing clones reflect an unresolved V gene, and the others are unexplained. V and J calls and clone size follow that table, whereas D and trimming were derived from the DNA. This sample comprises 110,000 or so clones, approximately 16% of them detected only once. The ten most abundant clones make up roughly 0.79% of the sample.

The sequence links TRBV6-6 to TRBJ1-1, with TRBD1 tentatively as D gene (5 bases match). The sequenced sample was PBMCs. The sequence was obtained from a female donor in good health and CMV-seronegative. The sequence in DNA is TGTGCCAGTGCAGGGTACACTGAAGCTTTCTTT. Protein translation: CASAGYTEAFF.